The present T cell receptor (beta chain) was sequenced within a study of T-cell memory formation after mild COVID-19. Study results and limitations: The study found contracting CD4+ clones mainly in CM and EM and contracting CD8+ clones in EMRA.

This clonotype was seen repeatedly, ten times or more. No antigen is known for it. TCR alpha and TCR beta cDNA libraries with sample barcodes and UMIs came from 5'RACE using constant-segment primers. TCRdb redid the calling of the 5' RACE reads with MiXCR, one entry per CDR3 protein. The sample consists of around 140,000 distinct CDR3 sequences, 6% to 6.5% of them appearing once. CDR1 is SEHNR, CDR2 FQNEAQ, per germline (reference sequence). This CDR3 comprises 13 residues. The V gene lost 1 base and the J gene lost 8 bases, with 9 bases spanning the gap. The chain is built from TRBV7-9 and TRBJ2-1; TRBD2 might be the D (5 bases). The TCR originated in an adult woman who had mild COVID-19 (a few samples of this study predate the infection). Cell type and time point are not known. The sequencing input was PBMCs or a T cell subset sorted from them (not recorded which). DNA for the CDR3: TGTGCCAGCAGCTTAGGAGCGGAGGATGAGCAGTTCTTC. It codes for CASSLGAEDEQFF.